The rows below give T cell receptor beta chains drawn from one sample of a study of T cell changes during pregnancy in multiple sclerosis. Measured with immunoSEQ multiplex PCR; TCRdb has only the in-frame clones, and not every one. In the table there are approximately 40,000 clones, approximately 89% of which are singletons. The sample was peripheral blood, taken in the first trimester of pregnancy. The receptors stem from a female donor in good health, enrolled as a control in a pregnancy study. Both conserved end residues are part of each CDR3. A D gene is named only where the DNA matches it firmly. Some rows mark clone size as missing; the rest say once, few, many or name a class of expanded clone.

v_call	d_call	clone_size	j_call	cdr3_aa	cdr3_nt
TRBV7-6	-	-	TRBJ2-7	CASSLRLQGHEQYF	TGTGCCAGCAGCCTAAGGCTCCAGGGGCACGAGCAGTACTTC
TRBV9	-	-	TRBJ2-1	CASSETDNEQFF	TGTGCCAGCAGCGAGACAGACAATGAGCAGTTCTTC
TRBV28	-	once	TRBJ1-1	CASNSQGNTEAFF	TGTGCCAGCAACTCACAGGGGAACACTGAAGCTTTCTTT
TRBV7-2	-	-	TRBJ2-1	CASKLSYNEQFF	TGTGCCAGCAAACTATCCTACAATGAGCAGTTCTTC
TRBV28	-	-	TRBJ1-1	CASTPRLGATEAFF	TGTGCCAGCACCCCCAGGCTGGGGGCCACTGAAGCTTTCTTT
TRBV4-3	TRBD2	-	TRBJ2-5	CASSQDRAGGLETQYF	TGCGCCAGCAGTCAAGATCGAGCGGGGGGGCTCGAGACCCAGTACTTC
TRBV5-6	-	once	TRBJ2-7	CASSLSPPSYEQYF	TGTGCCAGCAGCTTGTCTCCCCCCTCCTACGAGCAGTACTTC
TRBV6-1	-	-	TRBJ1-1	CASSEFQGNTEAFF	TGTGCCAGCAGTGAATTTCAGGGGAACACTGAAGCTTTCTTT
TRBV29-1	TRBD1	-	TRBJ2-3	CSVVGGLGKYQSITDTQYF	TGCAGCGTTGTAGGGGGCCTCGGAAAATATCAATCTATCACAGATACGCAGTATTTT
TRBV19	-	-	TRBJ1-1	CASSPTGLNTEAFF	TGTGCCAGTAGCCCGACAGGTTTGAACACTGAAGCTTTCTTT
TRBV19	TRBD1	-	TRBJ1-6	CATQQGAGNSPLHF	TGTGCCACACAACAGGGGGCAGGCAATTCACCCCTCCACTTT
TRBV18	TRBD2	-	TRBJ2-3	CASSGLAGGLDTQYF	TGTGCCAGCTCCGGACTAGCGGGGGGGCTAGATACGCAGTATTTT
TRBV30	TRBD1	-	TRBJ2-6	CAWSVGTGASGANVLTF	TGTGCCTGGAGTGTGGGGACAGGGGCCTCTGGGGCCAACGTCCTGACTTTC
TRBV25-1	TRBD2	-	TRBJ2-3	CASNLNGGRSADTQYF	TGTGCCAGCAACCTCAACGGCGGGAGAAGTGCAGATACGCAGTATTTT
TRBV5-5	TRBD2	-	TRBJ2-2	CASSPRTSGGRGVRELFF	TGTGCCAGCAGCCCCCGGACTAGCGGGGGGCGGGGGGTCCGGGAGCTGTTTTTT
TRBV5-5	-	-	TRBJ1-6	CASSSDSGPNSPLHF	TGTGCCAGCAGCTCGGACAGTGGACCGAATTCACCCCTCCACTTT
TRBV27	-	-	TRBJ1-2	CATLGRGMIDGYTF	TGTGCCACCCTGGGCCGGGGTATGATTGATGGCTACACCTTC
TRBV30	-	few	TRBJ1-6	CAWRGTWDSPLHF	TGTGCCTGGAGAGGGACTTGGGATTCACCCCTCCACTTT
TRBV19	-	few	TRBJ1-1	CASSTTANTEAFF	TGTGCCAGTAGTACGACAGCTAACACTGAAGCTTTCTTT
TRBV2	TRBD2	-	TRBJ2-3	CATIPSELAGTDTQYF	TGTGCCACCATACCCTCGGAGCTAGCGGGCACAGATACGCAGTATTTT
TRBV5-4	TRBD2	-	TRBJ2-7	CASSRGTSGRAGGEQYF	TGTGCCAGCAGCCGCGGGACTAGCGGGAGGGCCGGTGGGGAGCAGTACTTC
TRBV15	TRBD2	-	TRBJ2-6	CATSRKLGTSGGTGANVLTF	TGTGCCACCAGCAGAAAACTGGGGACTAGCGGGGGGACAGGGGCCAACGTCCTGACTTTC
TRBV5-4	TRBD1	-	TRBJ2-7	CASSVQGVQYEQYF	TGTGCCAGCAGCGTACAGGGGGTACAGTACGAGCAGTACTTC
TRBV19	-	-	TRBJ1-1	CASSIAVRSTEAFF	TGTGCCAGTAGTATAGCTGTCAGAAGTACTGAAGCTTTCTTT
TRBV23-1	-	-	TRBJ2-7	CASVSRHLYEQYF	TGCGCCAGCGTATCTAGGCACCTCTACGAGCAGTACTTC
TRBV30	-	few	TRBJ1-1	CAWSPAGLNTEAFF	TGTGCCTGGAGTCCGGCAGGTTTGAACACTGAAGCTTTCTTT
TRBV7-3	TRBD2	-	TRBJ2-3	CASSSGLAGISDTQYF	TGTGCCAGCAGCTCCGGACTAGCGGGCATCTCAGATACGCAGTATTTT
TRBV18	-	-	TRBJ2-5	CASSPPMVARETQYF	TGTGCCAGCTCACCACCGATGGTAGCTCGAGAGACCCAGTACTTC
TRBV5-1	TRBD1	-	TRBJ2-3	CASQITGDGGADTQYF	TGCGCCAGCCAAATTACAGGGGACGGAGGCGCAGATACGCAGTATTTT
TRBV6-6	-	-	TRBJ2-3	CASSFPDSISSDTQYF	TGTGCCAGCAGTTTCCCCGACTCGATTAGTTCAGATACGCAGTATTTT
TRBV7-9	-	-	TRBJ1-2	CASSFPGGGYTF	TGTGCCAGCAGCTTTCCGGGGGGCGGCTACACCTTC
TRBV5-4	-	-	TRBJ2-7	CASSAGLSSYEQYF	TGTGCCAGCAGCGCCGGACTCTCCTCCTACGAGCAGTACTTC
TRBV21-1	-	-	TRBJ2-7	CASSKGQGYYEQYF	TGTGCCAGCAGCAAGGGACAGGGATACTACGAGCAGTACTTC
TRBV19	TRBD2	-	TRBJ2-3	CASSTRTSHATDTQYF	TGTGCCAGTAGTACCCGGACTAGCCATGCCACAGATACGCAGTATTTT
TRBV10-3	TRBD1	many	TRBJ1-5	CAIDRGAGQPNPPQHF	TGTGCCATCGACAGGGGGGCAGGGCAGCCCAATCCGCCCCAGCATTTT
TRBV5-1	-	-	TRBJ1-2	CASSLAEGDGYTF	TGCGCCAGCAGCTTGGCCGAGGGGGACGGCTACACCTTC
TRBV19	TRBD1	-	TRBJ2-5	CASSKGTVQETQYF	TGTGCCAGTAGTAAGGGGACAGTCCAAGAGACCCAGTACTTC
TRBV6-5	TRBD1	-	TRBJ1-6	CASRRAGTGGSPLHF	TGTGCCAGCAGACGGGCCGGGACAGGGGGTTCACCCCTCCACTTT
TRBV9	-	-	TRBJ1-1	CASSKTGKGTEAFF	TGTGCCAGCAGCAAAACAGGGAAGGGCACTGAAGCTTTCTTT
TRBV28	TRBD1	-	TRBJ1-6	CASSPRQGALSSYNSPLHF	TGTGCCAGCAGCCCTCGCCAGGGGGCCTTGAGCTCCTATAATTCACCCCTCCACTTT
TRBV7-9	TRBD2	-	TRBJ2-1	CASSFRGLAGSNEQFF	TGTGCCAGCAGCTTTAGGGGACTAGCGGGCTCGAATGAGCAGTTCTTC
TRBV10-2	-	few	TRBJ1-5	CASTDRGQPQHF	TGCGCCAGCACCGATAGGGGTCAGCCCCAGCATTTT
TRBV7-3	-	-	TRBJ2-2	CASSLPPAGELFF	TGTGCCAGCAGCCTTCCACCAGCCGGGGAGCTGTTTTTT
TRBV10-3	-	few	TRBJ1-1	CAISVKNTEAFF	TGTGCCATCAGTGTAAAGAACACTGAAGCTTTCTTT
TRBV4-3	-	-	TRBJ2-3	CASSQDLLAANTQYF	TGCGCCAGCAGCCAAGATCTACTAGCAGCAAATACGCAGTATTTT
TRBV5-6	-	-	TRBJ1-5	CASSLRANQPQHF	TGTGCCAGCAGCTTAAGAGCCAATCAGCCCCAGCATTTT
TRBV15	-	-	TRBJ2-4	CATSTAGEGKNIQYF	TGTGCCACCAGTACGGCAGGGGAGGGCAAAAACATTCAGTACTTC
TRBV5-4	-	-	TRBJ2-1	CASGQGGNEQFF	TGTGCCAGCGGGCAGGGGGGCAATGAGCAGTTCTTC
TRBV28	TRBD2	-	TRBJ2-3	CASSLSTSGVSDTQYF	TGTGCCAGCAGTCTCTCGACTAGCGGGGTCTCAGATACGCAGTATTTT
TRBV5-4	TRBD2	-	TRBJ2-7	CASSFPGLATEQYF	TGTGCCAGCAGCTTTCCGGGACTAGCGACCGAGCAGTACTTC
TRBV5-4	-	-	TRBJ1-1	CASSAAGVPNMNTEAFF	TGTGCCAGCAGCGCAGCCGGGGTACCTAACATGAACACTGAAGCTTTCTTT
TRBV10-3	-	few	TRBJ2-1	CAISESAGGSYNEQFF	TGTGCCATCAGTGAGTCTGCAGGGGGGTCCTACAATGAGCAGTTCTTC
TRBV6-1	TRBD2	-	TRBJ2-1	CASILAGHEQFF	TGTGCCAGTATACTAGCGGGACATGAGCAGTTCTTC
TRBV30	-	-	TRBJ2-5	CAYGRETQYF	TGTGCCTACGGCAGGGAGACCCAGTACTTC
TRBV18	TRBD2	-	TRBJ2-7	CASSLLSLAGWSYEQYF	TGTGCCAGCTCACTCCTCAGTCTAGCGGGGTGGTCCTACGAGCAGTACTTC
TRBV18	-	once	TRBJ1-2	CASSPQEDYGYTF	TGTGCCAGCTCCCCACAGGAGGACTATGGCTACACCTTC
TRBV5-1	-	few	TRBJ2-7	CASSLGYGSNEQYF	TGCGCCAGCAGCTTGGGTTACGGGAGCAACGAGCAGTACTTC
TRBV6-4	-	-	TRBJ2-3	CASSDSSGRGPDTQYF	TGTGCCAGCAGTGACTCGAGTGGCAGGGGCCCCGATACGCAGTATTTT
TRBV29-1	TRBD1	-	TRBJ1-1	CSVEPGTGGTEAFF	TGCAGCGTTGAACCCGGCACAGGGGGCACTGAAGCTTTCTTT